These 27 T cell receptor beta chains came from one sample sequenced in a study of read filtering for tumor transcriptome and immune sequencing. From roughly 390 ng of RNA, a library with molecular barcoded alpha/delta and beta/gamma adaptors was made. TCRdb reprocessed the reads via MiXCR and lists one record per CDR3 protein. Altogether roughly 59,000 distinct CDR3 sequences are present, roughly a fifth being singletons, with the ten largest covering under 13%. The sequenced sample was a population of CD138-negative cells sorted from bone marrow. These receptors were collected from a donor over 35 with multiple myeloma.

This clonotype was counted ten times or more. The rearrangement links TRBV28 to TRBJ1-1; TRBD1 matches 8 bases. The length of the CDR3 is 14 residues. V was pared by 6 bases and J by 4 bases, with 7 bases of the junction left unmatched. Looked up from germline, CDR1 is MDHEN and CDR2 is SYDVKM. Written as DNA, the CDR3 is TGTGCCAGCAGGCCGGACAGGGAAGGCACTGAAGCTTTCTTT. It yields the protein CASRPDREGTEAFF.

This clonotype was counted ten times or more. The genes are TRBV20-1 and TRBJ2-7, with 7 bases that match TRBD1. The CDR3 covers 14 residues. V was clipped by 0 bases and J by 4 bases; unmatched bases: 6. In germline, CDR1 is DFQATT, CDR2 SNEGSKA (reference sequence). DNA for the CDR3: TGCAGTGCTAGAGATCCCCCAGGGGGTTACGAGCAGTACTTC. It is translated as CSARDPPGGYEQYF.

The chain has TRBV30 and TRBJ1-3, with D maybe TRBD1 (5 bases). From germline, CDR1 is GTSNPN and CDR2 SVGIG (reference sequence). The CDR3 is 13 amino acids. Trimming cost V 2 bases and J 4 bases, with 9 bases left between them. The CDR3 sequence: CAWSRQPGNTIYF. CDR3 in DNA: TGTGCCTGGAGTAGACAGCCCGGAAACACCATATATTTT.

This clonotype was observed many times. The chain combines TRBV29-1 with TRBJ2-5; D is uncertain. This CDR3 comprises 11 residues. The V gene's germline CDR1 is SQVTM and CDR2 ANQGSEA. Trimming shortened V by 5 bases and J by 2 bases, and 6 bases separated the two germline ends. In DNA, the CDR3 is TGCAGCGTTAAGGGTCAAGAGACCCAGTACTTC. Amino acids: CSVKGQETQYF. Full variable domain (outside the CDR3, taken from reference TRBV29-1 and TRBJ2-5): SAVISQKPSRDICQRGTSLTIQCQVDSQVTMMFWYRQQPGQSLTLIATANQGSEATYESGFVIDKFPISRPNLTFSTLTVSNMSPEDSSIYLCSVKGQETQYFGPGTRLLVL.

In its sample, this clonotype was seen many times. The chain is built from TRBV20-1 and TRBJ2-1; 12 bases map to TRBD2. CDR1 DFQATT and CDR2 SNEGSKA come from the germline V gene (reference sequence). The CDR3 has 16 amino acids. Unmatched junction bases numbered 5, after V lost 1 base and J lost 4 bases. The CDR3 sequence: CSARVPSGGAYNEQFF. CDR3 nucleotide sequence: TGCAGTGCTAGAGTTCCTAGCGGGGGGGCTTACAATGAGCAGTTCTTC.

Notes on this clonotype: A single base separates this from a much larger clone, so it may be a read error. V gene TRBV27 combines with J gene TRBJ1-1, with D hard to call. Germline loops: CDR1 MNHEY, CDR2 SMNVEV (reference sequence). The CDR3 covers 13 residues. CDR3 loop: CAGSLYENTEAFF. CDR3 nucleotide sequence: TGTGCCGGCAGTTTATATGAGAACACTGAAGCTTTCTTT.

This clonotype came up many times. The chain carries TRBV20-1 and TRBJ2-7, with 7 bases matching TRBD1. The CDR3 has 12 residues. CDR1 is DFQATT, CDR2 SNEGSKA, per germline (reference sequence). The V and J ends lost 3 bases and 5 bases, in that order; junction bases with no gene match: 4. The DNA for the CDR3 is TGCAGTGCTAGGACCCAGGGGGACGAGCAGTACTTC. Translation gives CSARTQGDEQYF.

This clonotype was detected ten times or more. The V gene is TRBV7-9, the J gene TRBJ1-5; possibly TRBD1 for D (5 bases). CDR1 is SEHNR and CDR2 is FQNEAQ in the germline V gene (reference sequence). Deletions cut 4 bases from V and 7 bases from J, with 8 bases between. The CDR3 is 12 amino acids. The CDR3, as DNA: TGTGCCAGCAGCTCCCGGGACCAGCCCCAGCATTTT. Translating gives CASSSRDQPQHF.

This clonotype was seen many times. The chain combines TRBV5-1 with TRBJ2-1; 9 nucleotides match TRBD1. Unmatched junction bases numbered 6, after V lost 2 bases and J lost 6 bases. This CDR3 comprises 15 residues. Germline V gives CDR1 SGHRS, CDR2 YFSETQ. DNA for the CDR3: TGCGCCAGCAGCTTCGGGACAGGGATTTTCAATGAGCAGTTCTTC. Translating gives CASSFGTGIFNEQFF. Full variable domain (rest looked up from reference TRBV5-1 and TRBJ2-1): KAGVTQTPRYLIKTRGQQVTLSCSPISGHRSVSWYQQTPGQGLQFLFEYFSETQRNKGNFPGRFSGRQFSNSRSEMNVSTLELGDSALYLCASSFGTGIFNEQFFGPGTRLTVL.

This clonotype has a count of ten or more. V gene TRBV11-2 combines with J gene TRBJ2-1; D ambiguous. This CDR3 comprises 13 residues. V was clipped by 1 base and J by 5 bases, with 6 bases between them. CDR1 and CDR2 from the germline V gene are SGHAT and FQNNGV. For the CDR3, the DNA is TGTGCCAGCAGCTTAGTCAGAAACAATGAGCAGTTCTTC. Translated, it gives CASSLVRNNEQFF.

This clonotype was found many times. The chain employs TRBV3-1 and TRBJ2-1; no firm D call. The CDR3 has 15 amino acids. Germline assignment: CDR1 LGHDT and CDR2 YNNKEL (reference sequence). V gave up 5 bases and J gave up 8 bases, with 19 bases separating them. CDR3 in DNA: TGTGCCAGCAGCAGCGCCAGATTTGGCGGTTATGAGCAGTTCTTC. It specifies CASSSARFGGYEQFF.

The chain joins TRBV11-2 to TRBJ1-3, with unresolved D. The CDR3 sequence is 16 residues long. In germline, CDR1 is SGHAT, CDR2 FQNNGV. The V end was cut by 1 base, the J end by 2 bases, with 12 bases between. The CDR3 nucleotides read TGTGCCAGCAGCTTAGCCCCCGGGTCTACTGGAAACACCATATATTTT. Translation gives CASSLAPGSTGNTIYF.

J is TRBJ2-3 and V is TRBV7-3; 8 bases are a match to TRBD2. V was pared by 5 bases and J by 8 bases, with 15 bases of the junction left unmatched. Germline assignment: CDR1 SGHTA and CDR2 FQGTGA. The CDR3 is 16 residues long. CDR3 nucleotide sequence: TGTGCCAGCAGCCCATTCGGGGGGGGCGGGAGATCTACGCAGTATTTT. As protein: CASSPFGGGGRSTQYF. The variable domain in full, completed from reference TRBV7-3 and TRBJ2-3, reads GAGVSQTPSNKVTEKGKYVELRCDPISGHTALYWYRQSLGQGPEFLIYFQGTGAADDSGLPNDRFFAVRPEGSVSTLKIQRTERGDSAVYLCASSPFGGGGRSTQYFGPGTRLTVL.

In the case of this clonotype: Compared with germline, one end of the junction differs, possibly owing to a read error. This chain joins TRBV5-1 and TRBJ1-5, with 8 bases lining up with TRBD1. The CDR3 has 15 amino acids. From germline, CDR1 is SGHRS and CDR2 YFSETQ. The chain's CDR3 is CASSDQGASHQPQHF. The CDR3 region has the DNA TGTGCCAGCAGCGACCAGGGGGCCTCGCACCAGCCCCAGCATTTT.

This clonotype has ten or more counts. The rearrangement links TRBV7-2 to TRBJ2-5; D is possibly TRBD1 or TRBD2 (5 bases each). This CDR3 is built from 13 residues. V lost 2 bases and J 5 bases, leaving 9 bases between the germline ends. CDR1 is SGHTA, CDR2 FQGNSA, per germline. The CDR3 loop is CASSLPWGETQYF. The CDR3, as DNA: TGTGCCAGCAGCTTACCGTGGGGGGAGACCCAGTACTTC.

This clonotype was seen repeatedly, ten times or more. The gene calls are TRBV6-6 and TRBJ1-1; unclear D gene. Germline V gene lookup returns CDR1 MNHNY and CDR2 SVGAGI (reference sequence). Trimming removed 2 bases at V and 6 bases at J, with 7 bases between. CDR3 length equals 12 residues. The CDR3 here is CASSYLGSEAFF. The CDR3, as DNA: TGTGCCAGCAGTTACCTGGGCTCTGAAGCTTTCTTT.

This clonotype has a count of ten or more. The chain recombines TRBV2 with TRBJ1-1, with D hard to call. The V and J ends lost 7 bases and 5 bases respectively, with 14 bases between them. The CDR3 length is 13 residues. Germline lookup yields CDR1 SNHLY and CDR2 FYNNEI. Written as DNA, the CDR3 is TGTGCCAGCACAGTGAGGGTAGAAACTGAAGCTTTCTTT. Its protein is CASTVRVETEAFF.

This clonotype was counted many times. The J gene is TRBJ2-1, the V gene TRBV3-1; 15 bases agree with TRBD2. This CDR3 is 16 amino acids long. CDR1 is LGHDT and CDR2 is YNNKEL in the germline V gene (reference sequence). With 4 bases clipped from V and 7 bases from J, the junction kept 5 bases outside the gene matches. The CDR3 sequence: CASSPGLAGGGNEQFF. CDR3 sequence (DNA): TGTGCCAGCAGCCCCGGACTAGCGGGAGGGGGGAATGAGCAGTTCTTC.

This clonotype was recorded at least ten times. V gene TRBV7-8 combines with J gene TRBJ1-1; a weak D match, TRBD1 (5 bases). The CDR3 is made up of 12 amino acids. The ends were cut back, 8 bases at V and 5 bases at J, with 12 bases in the middle. Germline lookup yields CDR1 SGHVS and CDR2 FQNEAQ. CDR3 bases: TGTGCCAGCCGGTCTGAGGGGACTGAAGCTTTCTTT. This encodes CASRSEGTEAFF.

This clonotype was seen just once. It may be a read error: a sequence one base away is much more abundant. In this CDR3 the conserved last residue, phenylalanine or tryptophan, is missing, so a read error is likely. V is TRBV4-1 and J is TRBJ2-2; D is ambiguous. The CDR3 has 14 residues. Trimming took 4 bases from V and 3 from J, leaving 9 bases between them. In germline, CDR1 is MGHRA, CDR2 YSYEKL. As DNA, the CDR3 is TGCGCCAGCAGCCCCCCTCGGGACACCGGGGAGCTGTTTCTT. Translation gives CASSPPRDTGELFL.

Sample share makes this clonotype medium-sized. This chain links TRBV5-1 with TRBJ2-1; the match to TRBD2 covers 10 bases. V lost 3 bases and J lost 4; bases outside the gene matches: 4. This CDR3 has 15 residues. CDR1 SGHRS and CDR2 YFSETQ come from the germline V gene. CDR3 DNA sequence: TGCGCCAGCAGCTCGCTAGCGGGAGCTTACAATGAGCAGTTCTTC. It specifies CASSSLAGAYNEQFF.

Points on this clonotype: A read error may produce the germline difference seen at one junction end. Here the CDR3 DNA reads TGTGCCAGCAGTTTCTACGAAAACAAGGCCCTTTGCAATGAGCAGTTTTTC. Translating it yields CASSFYENKALCNEQFF. The chain links TRBV28 to TRBJ2-1; D is ambiguous. The CDR3 is 17 amino acids. The germline gives CDR1 MDHEN, CDR2 SYDVKM. Full variable domain (remainder filled in from reference TRBV28 and TRBJ2-1): DVKVTQSSRYLVKRTGEKVFLECVQDMDHENMFWYRQDPGLGLRLIYFSYDVKMKEKGDIPEGYSVSREKKERFSLILESASTNQTSMYLCASSFYENKALCNEQFFGPGTRLTVL.

This clonotype was counted ten times or more. This rearrangement joins TRBV7-9 to TRBJ2-3; 10 bases are shared with TRBD2. V trimming: 4 bases; J trimming: 2 bases; junction bases outside the gene matches: 15. The CDR3 extends over 19 amino acids. CDR1 is SEHNR, CDR2 FQNEAQ, per germline (reference sequence). CDR3 DNA sequence: TGTGCCAGCAGCTCCACCGGGACTAGCGCCCCTTACTTCACAGATACGCAGTATTTT. Residues: CASSSTGTSAPYFTDTQYF.

This clonotype was found many times. CDR3 sequence (DNA): TGCAGTGCTAGATCCTTTCGACTAGCCAGCACAGATACGCAGTATTTT. Its translation is CSARSFRLASTDTQYF. The V call is TRBV20-1, the J call TRBJ2-3; 7 nucleotides align to TRBD2. The CDR3 spans 16 residues. V trimming: 2 bases; J trimming: 0 bases; junction bases outside the gene matches: 8. Germline CDR1 is DFQATT and CDR2 is SNEGSKA (reference sequence).

Note on this clonotype: At one boundary the junction diverges from the germline segment, which might be a read error. This chain uses TRBV5-1 with TRBJ2-1; D is unresolved. Germline CDR1 is SGHRS and CDR2 is YFSETQ. The CDR3 has 14 residues. The CDR3 loop is CVSSLATLVNEQSF. CDR3 nucleotides: TGCGTCAGCAGCTTGGCCACACTTGTCAATGAGCAGTCCTTC.

This clonotype showed up just a few times. The chain links TRBV19 to TRBJ2-7; D is possibly TRBD1 or TRBD2 (5 bases each). Trimming took 2 bases from V and 2 from J, leaving 19 bases between them. The CDR3 has 17 amino acids. Germline V gene data show CDR1 as LNHDA and CDR2 as SQIVND (reference sequence). DNA for the CDR3: TGTGCCAGTAGTATATCGCCGGGGACCCGGGGAGCCTACGAGCAGTACTTC. Translation: CASSISPGTRGAYEQYF.

This clonotype was counted at least ten times. CDR3 coding DNA: TGTGCCAGCAGCTGGAAGGGTACAGGGCCCTACGAGCAGTACTTC. Translated: CASSWKGTGPYEQYF. The V and J genes are TRBV7-2 and TRBJ2-7; a weak D match, TRBD1 (6 bases). CDR1 SGHTA and CDR2 FQGNSA come from the germline V gene. The germline V and J ends were trimmed by 4 bases and 2 bases, with 15 bases remaining between them. The CDR3 runs to 15 residues.